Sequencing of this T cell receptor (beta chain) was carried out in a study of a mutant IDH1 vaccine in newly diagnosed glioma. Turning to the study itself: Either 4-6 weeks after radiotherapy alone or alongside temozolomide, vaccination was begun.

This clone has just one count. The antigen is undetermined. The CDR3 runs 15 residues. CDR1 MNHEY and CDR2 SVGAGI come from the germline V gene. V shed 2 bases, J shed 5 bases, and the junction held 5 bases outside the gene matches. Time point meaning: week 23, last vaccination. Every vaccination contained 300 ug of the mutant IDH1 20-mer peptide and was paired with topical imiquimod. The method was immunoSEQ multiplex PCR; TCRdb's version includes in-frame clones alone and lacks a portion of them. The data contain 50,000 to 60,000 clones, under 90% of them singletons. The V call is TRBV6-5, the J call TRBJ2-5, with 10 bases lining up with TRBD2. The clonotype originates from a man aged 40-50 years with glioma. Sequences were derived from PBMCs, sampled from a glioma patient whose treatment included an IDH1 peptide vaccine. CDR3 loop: CASSYKAGGPETQYF. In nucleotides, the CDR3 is TGTGCCAGCAGTTACAAAGCGGGGGGGCCTGAGACCCAGTACTTC.